These 19 T cell receptor beta chains share one sample of origin, sequenced in a study of blood T cell repertoires in COVID-19 (TCRdb year 2020). The library was prepared using the immunoSEQ multiplex PCR assay. TCRdb stores this immuneACCESS table with in-frame sequences only. Part of the clones is absent; in the studies checked, under half of the shortfall reflects unresolved V genes, and no reason is known for the rest. The sample profile shows more than 150,000 clones; 75% to 85% of them were found once. The ten biggest clones cover 9% to 15% of the sample. Material for sequencing was peripheral blood. Receptors originate from an elderly woman with COVID-19, enrolled during active disease.

This chain links TRBV4-2 with TRBJ2-3, with 7 bases lining up with TRBD1. The CDR3 is 17 amino acids. The junction had 7 bases not matched to a gene; V was cut back by 0 bases and J by 1 base. Per the germline V gene, CDR1 is LGHNA and CDR2 is YNFKEQ. CDR3: CASSQERQGVGTDTQYF. The CDR3 DNA reads TGTGCCAGCAGCCAAGAGCGCCAGGGGGTGGGCACAGATACGCAGTATTTT.

The chain's CDR3 is CASSPQSQGFSTGELFF. As DNA, the CDR3 is TGTGCCAGCTCACCACAGTCCCAGGGGTTTTCCACCGGGGAGCTGTTTTTT. The chain couples TRBV18 to TRBJ2-2; D is possibly TRBD1 (6 bases). V was trimmed by 1 base and J by 4 bases, leaving 16 bases between them. Per germline, CDR1 KGHSH and CDR2 LQKENI. This CDR3 region has 17 residues.

The chain carries TRBV3-1 (or the pseudogene TRBV3-2) and TRBJ1-6, with D possibly matching TRBD1 (5 bases). CDR3 length: 14 amino acids. Germline CDR1 and CDR2: LGHDT and YNNKEL (reference sequence). V was shortened by 1 base and J by 10 bases, with 11 bases between the two germline ends. DNA for the CDR3: TGTGCCAGCAGCCAAGTGCAGGGAACCTCACCCCTCCACTTT. Protein product: CASSQVQGTSPLHF.

This chain links TRBV19 with TRBJ2-1; 13 positions agree with TRBD2. The CDR3 covers 19 residues. Germline lookup yields CDR1 LNHDA and CDR2 SQIVND (reference sequence). The trim removed 5 bases at V and 2 bases at J, leaving 12 bases unmatched. This chain's CDR3 is CASSPWTSGRIDAYNEQFF. CDR3 sequence (DNA): TGTGCCAGTAGTCCGTGGACTAGCGGGAGAATAGACGCCTACAATGAGCAGTTCTTC.

The chain couples TRBV5-4 to TRBJ2-7; D may be TRBD2 (5 bases). CDR1 SGHNT and CDR2 YYREEE come from the germline V gene (reference sequence). Between the trimmed V and J ends, which lost 0 bases and 4 bases, there was a span of 5 bases. The length of the CDR3 is 12 residues. DNA for the CDR3: TGTGCCAGCAGCTTGGGCGGGTACGAGCAGTACTTC. Translated: CASSLGGYEQYF.

V gene TRBV11-3 combines with J gene TRBJ2-7; TRBD1 matches at 7 bases. The CDR3 spans 15 residues. CDR1 and CDR2 from the germline V gene are SGHNT and YENEEA. Trimming cost V 4 bases and J 3 bases; bases outside gene matches: 9. The CDR3 sequence is CASSSNSGTDYEQYF. CDR3 sequence (DNA): TGTGCCAGCAGCTCCAACTCCGGGACAGACTACGAGCAGTACTTC.

The chain recombines TRBV21-1 with TRBJ1-5; TRBD1 reflects the table's D call only, with no check against the DNA. TRBV21-1 counts as a pseudogene. The CDR3 totals 17 residues. This CDR3 reads CASSSALDRGGNQPQHF. CDR3 coding DNA: TGTGCCAGCAGCAGCGCCTTGGACAGGGGTGGCAATCAGCCCCAGCATTTT.

The chain recombines TRBV4-3 with TRBJ2-7, with D possibly TRBD1 on 5 matching bases. Germline assignment: CDR1 LGHNA and CDR2 YSLEER. Trimming took 3 bases from V and 2 from J, leaving 14 bases between them. CDR3 length: 15 residues. The CDR3 coding sequence is TGCGCCAGCAGCCAGACCGTCAGGGAAACCTACGAGCAGTACTTC. It yields the protein CASSQTVRETYEQYF.

The table lists this clone with a count of one. The V gene is TRBV6-2 or TRBV6-3, the J gene TRBJ2-7, with TRBD1 as a possible D gene (6 bases). There are 15 residues in the CDR3. The germline V and J ends were trimmed by 6 bases and 0 bases, with 15 bases remaining between them. Germline V gene sequence: CDR1 MNHEY, CDR2 SVGEGT. The CDR3 sequence: CASSEPGHSSYEQYF. As DNA, the CDR3 is TGTGCCAGCAGCGAACCGGGACATAGCTCCTACGAGCAGTACTTC.

J is TRBJ1-5 and V is TRBV24-1; 7 nucleotides line up with TRBD1. The V gene end was trimmed by 1 base and the J gene end by 5 bases; junction bases not matched to a gene: 7. This CDR3 region has 16 residues. Germline values: CDR1 KGHDR, CDR2 SFDVKD. The CDR3 loop is CATSDFPDRDDQPQHF. The CDR3 DNA is TGTGCCACCAGTGATTTTCCCGACAGGGACGATCAGCCCCAGCATTTT.

The chain joins TRBV5-1 to TRBJ1-2; 9 bases match TRBD1. CDR1 SGHRS and CDR2 YFSETQ come from the germline V gene. The ends lost 4 bases at V and 4 bases at J; junction bases unmatched: 8. The CDR3 is made up of 15 amino acids. The CDR3, as DNA: TGCGCCAGCAGCGTTGCCGGGACAGGGAGCTATGGCTACACCTTC. This sequence encodes CASSVAGTGSYGYTF.

A few counts support this clone. The genes are TRBV24-1 and TRBJ2-3; tentative D call: TRBD2 (6 bases). The ends were cut back, 4 bases at V and 2 bases at J, with 12 bases in the middle. Germline-derived CDR1 and CDR2 are KGHDR and SFDVKD. The CDR3 contains 15 residues. CDR3 loop: CATSETRELTDTQYF. The CDR3 DNA reads TGTGCCACCAGTGAAACCCGGGAGCTCACAGATACGCAGTATTTT.

J is TRBJ1-1 and V is TRBV7-9; the match to TRBD1 covers 7 bases. There are 15 residues in the CDR3. Germline V lookup: CDR1 SEHNR, CDR2 FQNEAQ (reference sequence). The V gene end was trimmed by 8 bases and the J gene end by 2 bases; junction bases not matched to a gene: 11. The CDR3 sequence: CASAWQGGSNTEAFF. Here the CDR3 DNA reads TGTGCCAGCGCCTGGCAAGGGGGCTCAAACACTGAAGCTTTCTTT. The full variable domain, rest sourced from reference TRBV7-9 and TRBJ1-1, is DTGVSQNPRHKITKRGQNVTFRCDPISEHNRLYWYRQTLGQGPEFLTYFQNEAQLEKSRLLSDRFSAERPKGSFSTLEIQRTEQGDSAMYLCASAWQGGSNTEAFFGQGTRLTVV.

The V and J genes are TRBV9 and TRBJ2-2; 9 bases align to TRBD2. Looked up from germline, CDR1 is SGDLS and CDR2 is YYNGEE. V dropped 0 bases and J dropped 0; count of bases not matched to a gene: 3. This CDR3 contains 17 residues. The CDR3 DNA reads TGTGCCAGCAGCGTAGGGCCTAGCGGGGCGAACACCGGGGAGCTGTTTTTT. It codes for CASSVGPSGANTGELFF.

The V call is TRBV30, the J call TRBJ1-2; 7 positions match TRBD1. The CDR3 is 13 residues long. V lost 8 bases and J lost 2; bases outside the gene matches: 8. Looked up from germline, CDR1 is GTSNPN and CDR2 is SVGIG (reference sequence). The CDR3 reads CAGLTGANYGYTF. As DNA, the CDR3 is TGTGCCGGTCTCACAGGGGCGAACTATGGCTACACCTTC.

The V and J genes are TRBV2 and TRBJ1-2; 8 bases fit TRBD1. Germline loops: CDR1 SNHLY, CDR2 FYNNEI. The CDR3 consists of 14 residues. V dropped 6 bases and J dropped 3; count of bases not matched to a gene: 6. The CDR3 coding sequence is TGTGCCAGCAGCCAGGGGGCGGTTGACTATGGCTACACCTTC. This gives the protein CASSQGAVDYGYTF.

This clone has a handful of counts. The chain links TRBV7-9 to TRBJ2-7; 7 bases map to TRBD1. Per germline, CDR1 SEHNR and CDR2 FQNEAQ (reference sequence). V was clipped by 5 bases and J by 3 bases; unmatched bases: 10. The CDR3 runs 15 residues. In DNA, the CDR3 is TGTGCCAGCAGCGCGTGGGCAGGGGGTATCTACGAGCAGTACTTC. This gives the protein CASSAWAGGIYEQYF. The variable domain in full, with the rest retrieved from reference TRBV7-9 and TRBJ2-7, is DTGVSQNPRHKITKRGQNVTFRCDPISEHNRLYWYRQTLGQGPEFLTYFQNEAQLEKSRLLSDRFSAERPKGSFSTLEIQRTEQGDSAMYLCASSAWAGGIYEQYFGPGTRLTVT.

The chain links TRBV19 to TRBJ2-2, with D perhaps TRBD1 (6 bases). Germline values: CDR1 LNHDA, CDR2 SQIVND (reference sequence). CDR3 length: 15 residues. With 6 bases removed from V and 2 bases from J, the gap between germline ends came to 13 bases. The CDR3, as DNA: TGTGCCAGTAGGAAAGGACAGACTAACACCGGGGAGCTGTTTTTT. It encodes CASRKGQTNTGELFF.

V and J are TRBV19 and TRBJ1-2; D remains unclear. Germline CDR1 is LNHDA and CDR2 is SQIVND (reference sequence). Trimming pared 5 bases from V and 7 bases from J, leaving 17 bases between. The CDR3 is made up of 14 amino acids. CDR3 amino acids: CASSLRLEEAGYTF. As DNA, the CDR3 is TGTGCCAGTAGTCTTCGTCTAGAGGAAGCTGGCTACACCTTC.